This passage covers 3 T cell receptor beta chains from one sample sequenced in a study of blood T cell repertoires in COVID-19. Assay used: immunoSEQ multiplex PCR; TCRdb lists only in-frame clones, some missing. The top ten hold 1.3% of the sample, which has about 380,000 clones, around 87% seen once. Sequencing was carried out using PBMCs or T cells enriched from blood (not recorded which). The receptor source for this set is a man aged 30 to 39 who had recovered from COVID-19.

The chain uses TRBV19 and TRBJ2-3; tentatively, D is TRBD1 (5 bases). The CDR3 covers 14 residues. V was trimmed by 3 bases and J by 9 bases, leaving 16 bases between them. The V gene's germline CDR1 is LNHDA and CDR2 SQIVND (reference sequence). CDR3 bases: TGTGCCAGTAGTATGGTCCAGGGCCCAACAACGCAGTATTTT. Amino acids: CASSMVQGPTTQYF.

J is TRBJ1-2 and V is TRBV6-5; D perhaps matches TRBD1 (5 bases). This CDR3 comprises 13 residues. The V end was cut by 8 bases, the J end by 4 bases, with 14 bases between. CDR1 and CDR2 from the germline V gene are MNHEY and SVGAGI. The CDR3 DNA follows: TGTGCCAGCGCACCGAACAGGTCCTATGGCTACACCTTC. It encodes CASAPNRSYGYTF.

The V and J genes are TRBV4-1 and TRBJ2-2; the match to TRBD2 covers 8 bases. CDR3 length: 16 amino acids. The junction had 8 bases not matched to a gene; V was cut back by 1 base and J by 7 bases. Germline CDR1 is MGHRA and CDR2 is YSYEKL. The CDR3 here is CASSQGSGGQGGELFF. In nucleotides, the CDR3 is TGCGCCAGCAGCCAAGGCTCGGGGGGGCAGGGCGGGGAGCTGTTTTTT.